What follows are 18 T cell receptor beta chains derived from one specimen sequenced in a study of blood T cells in healthy people across ages. With a J-beta primer mix and a sample-barcoded 5' primer, a second PCR ran about 7 to 11 cycles. From the 5' RACE reads, TCRdb called clonotypes with MiXCR, one entry per CDR3 protein. The sample yields some 800,000 distinct CDR3 sequences, around 43% seen once. The sample comprised blood. Source of these receptors: a man aged 55 to 70 in good health.

The chain employs TRBV7-2 and TRBJ2-3; tentatively, D is TRBD2 (6 bases). The CDR3 covers 19 residues. In germline, CDR1 is SGHTA, CDR2 FQGNSA. V was shortened by 5 bases and J by 0 bases, with 24 bases between the two germline ends. In DNA, the CDR3 is TGTGCCAGCAGCCAACTCTACGGTGGGTGGGGGGAAAGCACAGATACGCAGTATTTT. Translated: CASSQLYGGWGESTDTQYF.

The chain carries TRBV4-1 and TRBJ2-1, with 9 nucleotides matching TRBD2. V was pared by 3 bases and J by 5 bases, with 8 bases of the junction left unmatched. The length of the CDR3 is 16 residues. The germline CDR1 and CDR2 sequences are MGHRA and YSYEKL. The CDR3 sequence: CASSHDLAGSHNEQFF. CDR3 bases: TGCGCCAGCAGCCATGACCTAGCGGGGAGTCACAATGAGCAGTTCTTC.

The J gene is TRBJ1-2, the V gene TRBV20-1; 8 nucleotides line up with TRBD1. The CDR3 is 16 residues long. Germline CDR1 and CDR2: DFQATT and SNEGSKA (reference sequence). The V segment lost 3 bases and the J segment 3 bases; nucleotides outside the gene matches: 12. The chain's CDR3 is CSASQRGDRGDYGYTF. DNA for the CDR3: TGCAGTGCTAGCCAGAGAGGAGACAGGGGCGACTATGGCTACACCTTC.

The chain uses TRBV29-1 and TRBJ1-1; unclear D gene. The CDR3 is 13 residues long. Per germline, CDR1 SQVTM and CDR2 ANQGSEA. Deletions cut 4 bases from V and 0 bases from J, with 9 bases between. The DNA of the CDR3 is TGCAGCGTTGGTTCGGAGATGAACACTGAAGCTTTCTTT. This translates into CSVGSEMNTEAFF.

The chain carries TRBV24-1 and TRBJ2-6; 8 nucleotides agree with TRBD1. The germline V gene encodes CDR1 KGHDR and CDR2 SFDVKD. The CDR3 runs 16 residues. Trimming at V came to 4 bases and at J to 1 base, leaving 2 bases not matched to a gene. CDR3 sequence (DNA): TGTGCCACCAGTGACGGGGACAGGTCTGGGGCCAACGTCCTGACTTTC. Its translation is CATSDGDRSGANVLTF.

This clonotype was detected only once. At one end, the junction sequence differs from germline, possibly due to a read error. The chain uses TRBV18 and TRBJ2-5, with D perhaps given as TRBD1 or TRBD2 (6 bases each). CDR1 is KGHSH and CDR2 is LQKENI in the germline V gene. This CDR3 comprises 13 residues. The CDR3 nucleotides are TGTGCCAGCGCCACCGGGGGCGGAGAGAGCCAGTACTTC. This gives the protein CASATGGGESQYF.

This clonotype appeared a few times. The rearrangement links TRBV10-3 to TRBJ1-5, with D perhaps TRBD1 (6 bases). Germline CDR1 is ENHRY and CDR2 is SYGVKD. CDR3 size: 16 residues. The ends were cut back, 4 bases at V and 0 bases at J, with 13 bases in the middle. The chain's CDR3 is CAISAQGEYSNQPQHF. The CDR3, as DNA: TGTGCCATCAGTGCACAGGGAGAATATAGCAATCAGCCCCAGCATTTT.

This chain connects TRBV15 to TRBJ2-3; TRBD1 or TRBD2 may be the D gene (5 bases each). The CDR3 has 13 residues. Germline CDR1 LNHNV, CDR2 YYDKDF (reference sequence). V dropped 8 bases and J dropped 5 bases, with 14 bases sitting between them. The DNA for the CDR3 is TGTGCCACCGCAGGGCATGGGGGAGATACGCAGTATTTT. This gives the protein CATAGHGGDTQYF.

This clonotype was seen a few times. The gene calls are TRBV27 and TRBJ2-3, with TRBD2 matching over 15 bases. Germline V gives CDR1 MNHEY, CDR2 SMNVEV (reference sequence). This CDR3 is 16 amino acids long. V trimming: 2 bases; J trimming: 8 bases; junction bases outside the gene matches: 5. The CDR3 loop is CASSLEGLAGGGTQYF. The CDR3 region has the DNA TGTGCCAGCAGTTTAGAGGGACTAGCGGGGGGTGGTACGCAGTATTTT.

This clonotype has a handful of counts. The CDR3, as DNA: TGTGCCAGCAGCTTGGAAGCCGACTACGAGCAGTACTTC. Residues: CASSLEADYEQYF. V usage is TRBV5-5 and J usage is TRBJ2-7; the D is unclear. V shed 0 bases and J shed 3 bases, with 7 bases lying between them. CDR1 and CDR2 (germline): SGHKS, YYEKEE (reference sequence). The CDR3 covers 13 residues.

This clonotype was observed a few times. In DNA form, the CDR3 reads TGTGCCAGCAGTGGGGACAGGGGATCCTACAATGAGCAGTTCTTC. This sequence encodes CASSGDRGSYNEQFF. This chain uses TRBV6-5 with TRBJ2-1, with 10 positions matching TRBD1. Germline CDR1 reads MNHEY; CDR2 reads SVGAGI. The trim removed 5 bases at V and 1 base at J, leaving 2 bases unmatched. The CDR3 loop spans 15 amino acids.

The V gene is TRBV19, the J gene TRBJ2-2, with D perhaps matching TRBD2 (5 bases). The V gene lost 7 bases and the J gene lost 4 bases, with 16 bases spanning the gap. The CDR3 is 15 amino acids. The germline V gene has CDR1 LNHDA and CDR2 SQIVND (reference sequence). CDR3 nucleotide sequence: TGTGCCAGTACCACCCTCGGGGAAATCACCGGGGAGCTGTTTTTT. Its translation: CASTTLGEITGELFF.

The chain links TRBV6-2 or TRBV6-3 to TRBJ2-4, with 7 bases identical to TRBD1. The CDR3 covers 16 residues. Trimming cost V 0 bases and J 9 bases; bases outside gene matches: 11. Looked up from germline, CDR1 is MNHEY and CDR2 is SVGEGT. CDR3 in amino acids: CASSYSRQGYAGIQYF. The CDR3 coding sequence is TGTGCCAGCAGTTACTCGAGACAGGGCTACGCGGGCATTCAGTACTTC.

To note about this clonotype: Relative to the germline gene, one junction end is altered; a read error may explain this. V usage is TRBV24-1 and J usage is TRBJ2-1; TRBD2 matches 7 bases. This CDR3 spans 17 amino acids. Germline CDR1 reads KGHDR; CDR2 reads SFDVKD. The CDR3 DNA sequence: TGTGCCACCAGTGATTTCGGGAGCGGGAACTCCTACGATGAGCAGTTCTTC. Translated: CATSDFGSGNSYDEQFF.

In its sample, this clonotype was seen a few times. This rearrangement joins TRBV20-1 to TRBJ2-1; 8 bases agree with TRBD1. The length of the CDR3 is 14 residues. J was trimmed by 7 bases and V by 0 bases; bases with no gene match: 5. Germline loops: CDR1 DFQATT, CDR2 SNEGSKA (reference sequence). The CDR3 spells CSAREGQGLNEQFF. The CDR3 DNA follows: TGCAGTGCTAGAGAAGGACAGGGATTGAATGAGCAGTTCTTC.

The rearrangement uses TRBV4-3 and TRBJ2-4, with D perhaps matching TRBD1 (6 bases). The last part of the DNA fits TRBJ2-7 better; the J call may be wrong. CDR3 length: 15 amino acids. Germline V CDR1 and CDR2: LGHNA, YSLEER. CDR3 region: CASSQGRGPPDEQYF. Written as DNA, the CDR3 is TGCGCCAGCAGCCAGGGCAGGGGACCCCCCGACGAGCAGTACTTC.

The CDR3 DNA reads as TGTGCCAGTAGCCCCGGGACGGCAGGCGAGCAGTACTTC. It translates to CASSPGTAGEQYF. This chain joins TRBV19 and TRBJ2-7; D tentatively fits TRBD1 or TRBD2 (5 bases each). V lost 6 bases and J 6 bases, leaving 15 bases between the germline ends. The CDR3 runs to 13 residues. CDR1 and CDR2 (germline): LNHDA, SQIVND (reference sequence). Complete variable domain (other parts from reference TRBV19 and TRBJ2-7): DGGITQSPKYLFRKEGQNVTLSCEQNLNHDAMYWYRQDPGQGLRLIYYSQIVNDFQKGDIAEGYSVSREKKESFPLTVTSAQKNPTAFYLCASSPGTAGEQYFGPGTRLTVT.

This clonotype was recorded a few times. The germline gene is not matched at one end of the junction; a read error may be the cause. The chain uses TRBV6-5 and TRBJ1-3; D remains ambiguous. Looked up from germline, CDR1 is MNHEY and CDR2 is SVGAGI. The CDR3 has 17 residues. The DNA for the CDR3 is TGTGCCAGCAGTTACTCGGACCCAGGTGCCTCTGGCAACACCATATATTTT. Its protein product is CASSYSDPGASGNTIYF.